One and the same sample provided the 29 T cell receptor beta chains below, sequenced in a study of cytomegalovirus exposure and HLA in healthy donors listed by TCRdb under 2017. The library was produced with the immunoSEQ multiplex PCR assay. For the multiplex PCR, a mixture combining 60 forward primers for TCR Vbeta segments and 13 reverse primers for TCR Jbeta segments was used. TCRdb stores this immuneACCESS table with in-frame sequences only. Part of the clones is absent; in the studies checked, under half of the shortfall reflects unresolved V genes, and no reason is known for the rest. The sample data list more than 140,000 clones, and 82% of these were observed just once. The ten largest clones take up less than 2% of the sample. Specimen: PBMCs. Receptor source: a woman in her forties in good health and CMV-seronegative.

The genes are TRBV7-8 and TRBJ2-7, with 8 nucleotides matching TRBD2. Germline V gives CDR1 SGHVS, CDR2 FQNEAQ. This CDR3 has 16 residues. Trimming took 5 bases from V and 5 from J; bases not matched to a gene: 14. CDR3 residues: CASSPAARGALNEQYF. DNA of the CDR3: TGTGCCAGCAGCCCCGCGGCGCGGGGGGCGCTGAACGAGCAGTACTTC. Complete variable domain (other parts from reference TRBV7-8 and TRBJ2-7): GAGVSQSPRYKVAKRGQDVALRCDPISGHVSLFWYQQALGQGPEFLTYFQNEAQLDKSGLPSDRFFAERPEGSVSTLKIQRTQQEDSAVYLCASSPAARGALNEQYFGPGTRLTVT.

The rearrangement uses TRBV6-6 and TRBJ1-4, with D possibly being TRBD1 (5 bases). The germline gives CDR1 MNHNY, CDR2 SVGAGI (reference sequence). This CDR3 has 14 amino acids. Trimming cost V 4 bases and J 0 bases, with 6 bases left between them. The CDR3 sequence: CASSWTTTNEKLFF. The CDR3 coding sequence is TGTGCCAGCAGTTGGACAACAACTAATGAAAAACTGTTTTTT.

V gene TRBV5-1 combines with J gene TRBJ1-4; no clear D gene. The CDR3 contains 14 residues. Germline CDR1 SGHRS, CDR2 YFSETQ. Trimming shortened V by 2 bases and J by 0 bases, and 5 bases separated the two germline ends. The CDR3 nucleotides are TGCGCCAGCAGCTTCTTATCAACTAATGAAAAACTGTTTTTT. Its protein is CASSFLSTNEKLFF.

This clone was observed once. The chain couples TRBV5-1 to TRBJ1-5; 8 bases align to TRBD1. CDR3 size: 15 residues. With V trimmed by 4 bases and J by 8 bases, 11 bases remained unmatched. The germline V gene has CDR1 SGHRS and CDR2 YFSETQ. CDR3 region: CASSDPGQVGEPQHF. CDR3 bases: TGCGCCAGCAGCGATCCGGGACAGGTGGGGGAGCCCCAGCATTTT.

CDR3 sequence (DNA): TGTGCCAGCAGTTTTCGGGTGACGGCTAACGAGCAGTACTTC. Translated: CASSFRVTANEQYF. The chain combines TRBV28 with TRBJ2-7; D is unresolved. Germline-derived CDR1 and CDR2 are MDHEN and SYDVKM. The CDR3 totals 14 residues. Trimming left V 3 bases short and J 5 bases short, with 14 bases between.

The rearrangement uses TRBV5-8 and TRBJ2-5; 7 bases are a match to TRBD1. V lost 4 bases to trimming and J lost 1 base; unmatched junction nucleotides: 4. This CDR3 region has 14 residues. The V gene's germline CDR1 is SGHTS and CDR2 YDEGEE. Here the CDR3 reads CASSPNRGQETQYF. The CDR3, as DNA: TGTGCCAGCAGCCCCAACAGGGGCCAAGAGACCCAGTACTTC.

The rearrangement uses TRBV7-8 and TRBJ1-3; 9 positions agree with TRBD1. The CDR3 spans 15 residues. Germline CDR1 reads SGHVS; CDR2 reads FQNEAQ. Losses at the gene ends were 1 base for V and 4 bases for J; bases not matched to a gene: 2. The CDR3 bases are TGTGCCAGCAGCTTAGTGACAGGGGGAGGAAACACCATATATTTT. This sequence encodes CASSLVTGGGNTIYF.

The chain combines TRBV30 with TRBJ2-1, with 9 bases fitting TRBD2. The CDR3 is 16 amino acids. From germline, CDR1 is GTSNPN and CDR2 SVGIG (reference sequence). Germline trimming cut 0 bases from V and 5 bases from J; bases unmatched to any gene: 8. The CDR3 DNA is TGTGCCTGGAGTGTACGCGCGGGAGGGGTAGACAATGAGCAGTTCTTC. This translates into CAWSVRAGGVDNEQFF.

The V gene is TRBV6-1, the J gene TRBJ2-3; 8 nucleotides match TRBD2. The germline gives CDR1 MNHNS, CDR2 SASEGT. This CDR3 comprises 15 residues. Unmatched junction bases numbered 7, after V lost 8 bases and J lost 0 bases. As DNA, the CDR3 is TGTGCCAGCGTACCCCTAGCGGGTAGCACAGATACGCAGTATTTT. This codes for CASVPLAGSTDTQYF.

The J gene is TRBJ1-6, the V gene TRBV9; D gene unclear. Germline CDR1 reads SGDLS; CDR2 reads YYNGEE. V lost 4 bases and J lost 3, with 11 bases in between. This CDR3 has 15 amino acids. The CDR3 reads CASSSRLSYNSPLHF. CDR3 nucleotide sequence: TGTGCCAGCAGCTCCCGACTGAGCTATAATTCACCCCTCCACTTT.

This chain connects TRBV21-1 to TRBJ2-7; the table's D call of TRBD1 was not tested on the DNA. TRBV21-1 is given as a pseudogene. This CDR3 has 17 amino acids. The DNA of the CDR3 is TGTGCCAGCAGCTTTGGGACACCCGGGACAGGGTCCCACGAGCAGTACTTC. It translates to CASSFGTPGTGSHEQYF.

The CDR3 is CASSSVGGEQYF. The CDR3 nucleotides read TGTGCCAGCAGCTCGGTCGGGGGCGAGCAGTACTTC. The chain recombines TRBV7-9 with TRBJ2-7, with D perhaps TRBD2 (6 bases). V was cut by 4 bases and J by 6 bases, with 10 bases left in between. Germline CDR1 is SEHNR and CDR2 is FQNEAQ (reference sequence). The CDR3 length is 12 residues.

The chain employs TRBV4-3 and TRBJ1-1; 7 nucleotides match TRBD1. The CDR3 has 16 amino acids. Germline V CDR1 and CDR2: LGHNA, YSLEER. Unmatched junction bases numbered 13, after V lost 2 bases and J lost 7 bases. The DNA of the CDR3 is TGCGCCAGCAGCCAAACCGCGGGACAGCTTTATGGTGAAGCTTTCTTT. Amino acid sequence: CASSQTAGQLYGEAFF.

The CDR3 here is CASSPQGQGQETQYF. The CDR3 bases are TGCGCCAGCAGCCCCCAGGGACAGGGGCAAGAGACCCAGTACTTC. This chain uses TRBV5-1 with TRBJ2-5, with 10 bases that match TRBD1. J gave up 2 bases and V 4 bases, and 5 bases lay outside the gene matches. In germline, CDR1 is SGHRS, CDR2 YFSETQ. The CDR3 has 15 amino acids.

Concerning this clone: At one boundary the junction diverges from the germline segment, which might be a read error. The J gene is TRBJ1-5, the V gene TRBV6-5; the match to TRBD1 covers 8 bases. Germline CDR1 and CDR2: MNHEY and SVGAGI. This CDR3 contains 14 residues. The chain's CDR3 is CASSYDRGNHPQHF. The CDR3 DNA follows: TGTGCCAGCAGTTACGACAGGGGCAATCATCCCCAGCATTTT.

The chain combines TRBV10-2 with TRBJ1-5; tentatively, D is TRBD1 (6 bases). CDR3 size: 14 residues. V lost 6 bases and J 4 bases, leaving 13 bases between the germline ends. CDR1 WSHSY and CDR2 SAAADI come from the germline V gene. The DNA of the CDR3 is TGCGCCAGCAGGACAGGTAGGGGGAATCAGCCCCAGCATTTT. Translating it yields CASRTGRGNQPQHF.

The CDR3 nucleotides read TGTGCCAGCAGGCCGATAAGCGGATACTACAATGAGCAGTTCTTC. This sequence encodes CASRPISGYYNEQFF. The chain links TRBV11-2 to TRBJ2-1, with D maybe TRBD2 (5 bases). Trimming removed 6 bases from V and 3 bases from J, with 15 bases in between. This CDR3 is 15 amino acids long. Per germline, CDR1 SGHAT and CDR2 FQNNGV.

This chain links TRBV10-1 with TRBJ1-3; TRBD1 aligns across 11 bases. With V trimmed by 6 bases and J by 3 bases, 4 bases remained unmatched. This CDR3 is 15 amino acids long. Looked up from germline, CDR1 is WNHNN and CDR2 is SYGVQD (reference sequence). The CDR3 loop reads CASSPGTGGGNTIYF. The CDR3 DNA follows: TGCGCCAGCAGCCCCGGGACAGGGGGTGGAAACACCATATATTTT.

The CDR3 spells CASSPLAGAAYNEQFF. The CDR3 DNA reads as TGTGCCAGCAGCCCCTTAGCGGGAGCGGCCTACAATGAGCAGTTCTTC. The genes are TRBV7-2 and TRBJ2-1; TRBD2 matches at 9 bases. Germline-derived CDR1 and CDR2 are SGHTA and FQGNSA. The CDR3 runs 16 residues. The junction had 7 bases not matched to a gene; V was cut back by 5 bases and J by 2 bases. Full variable domain (outside the CDR3, taken from reference TRBV7-2 and TRBJ2-1): GAGVSQSPSNKVTEKGKDVELRCDPISGHTALYWYRQSLGQGLEFLIYFQGNSAPDKSGLPSDRFSAERTGGSVSTLTIQRTQQEDSAVYLCASSPLAGAAYNEQFFGPGTRLTVL.

The chain carries TRBV9 and TRBJ1-2; D gene ambiguous. Trimming pared 4 bases from V and 4 bases from J, leaving 17 bases between. The CDR3 is 15 residues long. The V gene's germline CDR1 is SGDLS and CDR2 YYNGEE. The CDR3 coding sequence is TGTGCCAGCAGCACTCGCTACGATTCGGTCTATGGCTACACCTTC. This gives the protein CASSTRYDSVYGYTF.

This clone appeared a few times. CDR3 protein: CASSFSGSSYNEQFF. The CDR3 DNA sequence: TGTGCCAGCAGCTTTAGCGGGAGCTCCTACAATGAGCAGTTCTTC. V and J are TRBV5-4 and TRBJ2-1; 9 nucleotides agree with TRBD2. Germline CDR1 SGHNT, CDR2 YYREEE (reference sequence). The V gene end was trimmed by 2 bases and the J gene end by 0 bases; junction bases not matched to a gene: 0. The CDR3 is 15 amino acids.

The chain carries TRBV7-2 and TRBJ1-1; 9 bases map to TRBD1. Losses at the gene ends were 5 bases for V and 7 bases for J; bases not matched to a gene: 8. Germline assignment: CDR1 SGHTA and CDR2 FQGNSA. The CDR3 is made up of 14 amino acids. The DNA for the CDR3 is TGTGCCAGCAGCGTCGACAGGGGGGGGCTTGAAGCTTTCTTT. Translation gives CASSVDRGGLEAFF.

This clone was counted a few times. J is TRBJ2-7 and V is TRBV7-2, with D possibly being TRBD1 (6 bases). Germline loops: CDR1 SGHTA, CDR2 FQGNSA. Trimming cost V 5 bases and J 0 bases, with 14 bases left between them. This CDR3 comprises 15 residues. CDR3: CASSATGLGSYEQYF. The CDR3 DNA follows: TGTGCCAGCAGCGCTACAGGGTTGGGCTCCTACGAGCAGTACTTC.

This chain joins TRBV6-1 and TRBJ1-2; 7 bases map to TRBD1. V was clipped by 6 bases and J by 5 bases; unmatched bases: 6. Looked up from germline, CDR1 is MNHNS and CDR2 is SASEGT. There are 13 residues in the CDR3. The CDR3 is CASRTTGKYGYTF. As DNA, the CDR3 is TGTGCCAGCAGGACGACAGGGAAATATGGCTACACCTTC.

This chain links TRBV7-3 with TRBJ2-7; 9 bases agree with TRBD2. V shed 1 base and J 0 bases; nucleotides not matched to a gene: 7. Germline CDR1 SGHTA, CDR2 FQGTGA. CDR3 length: 17 residues. The CDR3 region is CASSLRPTSGSSYEQYF. CDR3 in DNA: TGTGCCAGCAGCTTAAGGCCGACTAGCGGAAGCTCCTACGAGCAGTACTTC.

The chain recombines TRBV9 with TRBJ2-2; TRBD1 might be the D (5 bases). Germline CDR1 is SGDLS and CDR2 is YYNGEE. The CDR3 runs to 14 residues. Trimming took 2 bases from V and 5 from J, leaving 10 bases between them. The CDR3 DNA reads as TGTGCCAGCAGCGTCCAGGGATGGACCGGGGAGCTGTTTTTT. Amino acid sequence: CASSVQGWTGELFF.

This clone came up a few times. A read error may account for a junction end that differs from germline. The chain joins TRBV5-4 to TRBJ2-6, with D perhaps matching TRBD2 (6 bases). CDR3 length: 16 amino acids. Germline loops: CDR1 SGHNT, CDR2 YYREEE (reference sequence). CDR3 region: CASSPGGTNGANVLTF. CDR3 nucleotide sequence: TGCGCCAGCAGCCCGGGCGGGACGAACGGGGCCAACGTCCTGACTTTC.

V is TRBV7-6 and J is TRBJ1-4; unclear D gene. The CDR3 loop spans 18 amino acids. V was trimmed by 4 bases and J by 0 bases, leaving 18 bases between them. Germline CDR1 is SGHVS and CDR2 is FNYEAQ. For the CDR3, the DNA is TGTGCCAGCAGCTCTAGACCGGTAGATCCCGCAACTAATGAAAAACTGTTTTTT. Translated: CASSSRPVDPATNEKLFF.

The V call is TRBV28, the J call TRBJ1-4, with D maybe TRBD1 (5 bases). Deletions cut 7 bases from V and 8 bases from J, with 23 bases between. From germline, CDR1 is MDHEN and CDR2 SYDVKM. This CDR3 is 16 amino acids long. The CDR3 reads CASTPNRVAWGEKLFF. CDR3 nucleotides: TGTGCCAGCACTCCGAACCGAGTCGCTTGGGGCGAAAAACTGTTTTTT.